Given below is one TCR beta chain in context. PCR involved 60 Vbeta and 13 Jbeta primers. The table came from immunoSEQ multiplex PCR; TCRdb's copy has only in-frame clones and leaves some out. In total, the table holds 100,000 to 150,000 clones. The sample is drawn from a study of cytomegalovirus exposure and HLA in healthy donors. The specimen was PBMCs. The sequence derives from a young man in good health and CMV-seronegative.

This CDR3 reads CASRGTGANTGELFF. The CDR3 nucleotides read TGTGCCAGTCGGGGGACAGGGGCGAACACCGGGGAGCTGTTTTTT. The chain combines TRBV19 with TRBJ2-2; 10 bases fit TRBD1. V dropped 8 bases and J dropped 0; count of bases not matched to a gene: 3. Germline V gives CDR1 LNHDA, CDR2 SQIVND (reference sequence). This CDR3 has 15 amino acids.